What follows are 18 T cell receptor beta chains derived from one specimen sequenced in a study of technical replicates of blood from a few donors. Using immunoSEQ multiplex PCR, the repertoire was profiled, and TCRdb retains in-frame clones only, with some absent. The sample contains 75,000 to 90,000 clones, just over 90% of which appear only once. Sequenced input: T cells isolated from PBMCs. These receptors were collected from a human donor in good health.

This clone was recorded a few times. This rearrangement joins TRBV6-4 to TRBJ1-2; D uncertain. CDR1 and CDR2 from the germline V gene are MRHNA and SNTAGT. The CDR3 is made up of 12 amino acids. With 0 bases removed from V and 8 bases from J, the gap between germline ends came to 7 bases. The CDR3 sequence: CASSDSVGGYTF. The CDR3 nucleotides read TGTGCCAGCAGTGACTCCGTCGGGGGCTACACCTTC.

DNA of the CDR3: TGTGCCAGCAGGAAGGGGTGGGCCTATGGCTACACCTTC. Amino acid sequence: CASRKGWAYGYTF. The chain recombines TRBV6-1 with TRBJ1-2; D may be TRBD1 (5 bases). The CDR3 sequence is 13 residues long. The V gene's germline CDR1 is MNHNS and CDR2 SASEGT. V was pared by 6 bases and J by 4 bases, with 12 bases between.

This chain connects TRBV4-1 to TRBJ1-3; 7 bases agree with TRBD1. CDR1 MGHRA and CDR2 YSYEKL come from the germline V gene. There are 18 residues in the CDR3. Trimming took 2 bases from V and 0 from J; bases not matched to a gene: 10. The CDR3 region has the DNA TGCGCCAGCAGCCAACAAAGGGGGCAAATAAGCTCTGGAAACACCATATATTTT. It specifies CASSQQRGQISSGNTIYF.

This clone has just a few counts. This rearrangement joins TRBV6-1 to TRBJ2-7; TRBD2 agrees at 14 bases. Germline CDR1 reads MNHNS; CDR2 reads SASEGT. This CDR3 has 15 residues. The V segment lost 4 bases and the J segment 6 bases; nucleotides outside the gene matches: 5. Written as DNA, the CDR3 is TGTGCCAGCAGTGGAGGGACTAGCGGGAGTCGCGAGCAGTACTTC. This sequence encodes CASSGGTSGSREQYF.

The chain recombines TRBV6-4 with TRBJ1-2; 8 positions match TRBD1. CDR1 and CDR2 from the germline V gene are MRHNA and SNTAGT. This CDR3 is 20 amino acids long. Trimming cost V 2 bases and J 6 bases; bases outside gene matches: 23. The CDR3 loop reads CASSDHLLTGTGPQGHGYTF. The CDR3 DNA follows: TGTGCCAGCAGTGACCATCTCCTAACCGGGACAGGCCCCCAGGGGCATGGCTACACCTTC.

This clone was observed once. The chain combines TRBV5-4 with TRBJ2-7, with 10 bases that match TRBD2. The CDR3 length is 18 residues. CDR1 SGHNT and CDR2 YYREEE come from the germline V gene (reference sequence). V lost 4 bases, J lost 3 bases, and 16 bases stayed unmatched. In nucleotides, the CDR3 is TGTGCCAGCAGCACTTCCGAGGGAGGGACTAGCGCTCACTACGAGCAGTACTTC. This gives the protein CASSTSEGGTSAHYEQYF.

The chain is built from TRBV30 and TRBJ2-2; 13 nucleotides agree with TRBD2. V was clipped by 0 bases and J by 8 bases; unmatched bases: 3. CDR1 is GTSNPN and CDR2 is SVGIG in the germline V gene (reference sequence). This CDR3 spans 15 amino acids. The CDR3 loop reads CAWSVGLAGVGELFF. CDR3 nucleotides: TGTGCCTGGAGTGTAGGACTAGCGGGGGTAGGGGAGCTGTTTTTT.

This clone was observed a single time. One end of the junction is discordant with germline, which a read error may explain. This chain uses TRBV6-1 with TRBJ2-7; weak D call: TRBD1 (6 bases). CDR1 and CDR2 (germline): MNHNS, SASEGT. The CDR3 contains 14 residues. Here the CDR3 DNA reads TGTGCCAGCAGTCTTGCAGAGATACGAGGGGACACTTGCTTC. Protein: CASSLAEIRGDTCF.

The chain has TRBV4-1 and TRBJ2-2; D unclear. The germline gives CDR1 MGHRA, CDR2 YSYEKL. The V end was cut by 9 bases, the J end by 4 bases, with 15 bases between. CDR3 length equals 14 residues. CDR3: CASLRRVGTGELFF. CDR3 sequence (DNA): TGCGCCAGTCTGAGGAGAGTCGGCACCGGGGAGCTGTTTTTT.

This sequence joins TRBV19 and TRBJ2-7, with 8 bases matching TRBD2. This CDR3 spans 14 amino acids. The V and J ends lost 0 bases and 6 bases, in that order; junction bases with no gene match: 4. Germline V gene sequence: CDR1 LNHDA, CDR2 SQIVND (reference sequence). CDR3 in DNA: TGTGCCAGTAGTATAGAGGGACTAGTCTCCGAGCAGTACTTC. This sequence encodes CASSIEGLVSEQYF.

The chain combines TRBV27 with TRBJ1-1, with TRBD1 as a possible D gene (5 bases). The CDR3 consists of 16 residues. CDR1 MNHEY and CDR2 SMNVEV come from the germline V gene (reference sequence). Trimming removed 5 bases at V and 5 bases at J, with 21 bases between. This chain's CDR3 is CASSPITGWAGTEAFF. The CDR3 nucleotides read TGTGCCAGCAGTCCCATTACAGGATGGGCTGGGACTGAAGCTTTCTTT.

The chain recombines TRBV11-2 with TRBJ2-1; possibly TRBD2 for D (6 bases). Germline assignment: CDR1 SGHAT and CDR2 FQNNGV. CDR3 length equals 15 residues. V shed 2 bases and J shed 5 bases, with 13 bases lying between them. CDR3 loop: CASSLLRGRNNEQFF. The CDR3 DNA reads TGTGCCAGCAGCTTACTGAGAGGGAGGAACAATGAGCAGTTCTTC.

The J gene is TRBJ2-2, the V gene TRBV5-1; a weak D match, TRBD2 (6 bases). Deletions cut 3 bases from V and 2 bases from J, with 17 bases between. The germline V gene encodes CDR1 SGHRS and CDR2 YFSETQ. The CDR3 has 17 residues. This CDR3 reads CASSWRGAWGNTGELFF. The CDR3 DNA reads TGCGCCAGCAGCTGGAGGGGCGCGTGGGGCAACACCGGGGAGCTGTTTTTT.

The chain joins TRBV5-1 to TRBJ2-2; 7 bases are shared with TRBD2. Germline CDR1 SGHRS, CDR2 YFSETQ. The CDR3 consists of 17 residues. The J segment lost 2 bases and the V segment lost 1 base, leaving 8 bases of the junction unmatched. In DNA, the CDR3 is TGCGCCAGCAGCTTGATTGGACTAGGGGTTAACACCGGGGAGCTGTTTTTT. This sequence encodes CASSLIGLGVNTGELFF.

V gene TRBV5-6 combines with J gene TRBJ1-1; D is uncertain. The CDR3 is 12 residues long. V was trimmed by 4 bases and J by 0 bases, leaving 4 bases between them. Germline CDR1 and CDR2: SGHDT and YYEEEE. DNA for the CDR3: TGTGCCAGCAGCCGGTTGAACACTGAAGCTTTCTTT. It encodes CASSRLNTEAFF.

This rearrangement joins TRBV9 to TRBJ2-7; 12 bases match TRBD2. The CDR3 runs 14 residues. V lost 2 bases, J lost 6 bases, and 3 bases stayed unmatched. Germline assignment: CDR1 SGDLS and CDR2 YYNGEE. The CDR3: CASSVTSGGPEQYF. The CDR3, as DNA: TGTGCCAGCAGCGTCACTAGCGGGGGGCCCGAGCAGTACTTC.

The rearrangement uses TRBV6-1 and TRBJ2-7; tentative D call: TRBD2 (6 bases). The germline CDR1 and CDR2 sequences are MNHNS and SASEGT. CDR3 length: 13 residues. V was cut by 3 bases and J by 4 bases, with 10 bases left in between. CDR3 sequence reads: CASSDMAGYEQYF. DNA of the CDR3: TGTGCCAGCAGTGACATGGCGGGGTACGAGCAGTACTTC.

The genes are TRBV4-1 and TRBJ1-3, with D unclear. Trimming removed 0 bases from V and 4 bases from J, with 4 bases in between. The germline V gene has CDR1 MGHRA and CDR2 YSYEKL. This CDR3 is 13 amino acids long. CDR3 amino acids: CASSQDAGNTIYF. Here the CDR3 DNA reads TGCGCCAGCAGCCAAGACGCGGGAAACACCATATATTTT.